This TCR beta chain comes out of a study of OX40 agonist ivuxolimab in advanced cancers. V was clipped by 1 base and J by 2 bases; unmatched bases: 5. The germline V gene encodes CDR1 GTSNPN and CDR2 SVGIG (reference sequence). This CDR3 spans 15 amino acids. TCRdb's table, derived via immunoSEQ multiplex PCR, lists solely in-frame clones and lacks some. Of 85,000 to 95,000 clones in the sample, 80% to 90% were seen once. V usage is TRBV30 and J usage is TRBJ1-2; 9 positions match TRBD1. The receptor was derived from an adult with an advanced solid tumor such as melanoma, head and neck, liver or kidney cancer. The specimen was CD4+ or CD8+ T cells sorted from blood, collected in a trial of the OX40 agonist ivuxolimab. The CDR3 nucleotides read TGTGCCTGGAGTGAGGGGGACAGGGCCAACTATGGCTACACCTTC. Translation: CAWSEGDRANYGYTF. The variable domain in full, completed from reference TRBV30 and TRBJ1-2, reads SQTIHQWPATLVQPVGSPLSLECTVEGTSNPNLYWYRQAAGRGLQLLFYSVGIGQISSEVPQNLSASRPQDRQFILSSKKLLLSDSGFYLCAWSEGDRANYGYTFGSGTRLTVV.